Below, 17 T cell receptor beta chains from the same sample are listed, as sequenced in a study of blood T cells in healthy people across ages. A second 7 to 11 cycle PCR used barcoded and J-beta primers. TCRdb called the 5' RACE reads again in MiXCR, with one record for every CDR3 protein. The sample yields hundreds of thousands of distinct CDR3 sequences, 62% seen once. The sequencing sample was made of blood. The source of these receptors is a man under 40 in good health.

The V and J genes are TRBV7-2 and TRBJ2-1; no firm D call. Trimming removed 6 bases from V and 9 bases from J, with 12 bases in between. Germline CDR1 is SGHTA and CDR2 is FQGNSA. CDR3 length: 12 amino acids. The CDR3 coding sequence is TGTGCCAGCAGACTCGCGATGGGTGAGCAGTTCTTC. Protein sequence: CASRLAMGEQFF.

This rearrangement joins TRBV6-5 to TRBJ2-7; D is tentatively TRBD1 or TRBD2 (5 bases each). The CDR3 loop spans 14 amino acids. Between the trimmed V and J ends, which lost 7 bases and 5 bases, there was a span of 18 bases. Germline CDR1 reads MNHEY; CDR2 reads SVGAGI. CDR3 bases: TGTGCCAGCACCCGGAACAACCGGGACGACGAGCAGTACTTC. Protein sequence: CASTRNNRDDEQYF.

The rearrangement links TRBV12-3 or TRBV12-4 to TRBJ2-1; D is unresolved. Trimming cost V 3 bases and J 5 bases, with 11 bases left between them. The CDR3 length is 14 residues. The CDR3 region is CASSFPGRDNEQFF. CDR3 sequence (DNA): TGTGCCAGCAGTTTCCCCGGCAGAGACAATGAGCAGTTCTTC.

J is TRBJ2-7 and V is TRBV20-1; a possible D gene is TRBD2 (6 bases). CDR3 length: 17 amino acids. Germline V gene data show CDR1 as DFQATT and CDR2 as SNEGSKA (reference sequence). V gave up 0 bases and J gave up 4 bases, with 22 bases separating them. Written as DNA, the CDR3 is TGCAGTGCTAGAGAGGACGGTATGCCAGTGGGGGGTTACGAGCAGTACTTC. It is translated as CSAREDGMPVGGYEQYF.

In this sample, this clonotype turned up a few times. The chain joins TRBV29-1 to TRBJ2-7; D gene ambiguous. The CDR3 totals 13 residues. Germline CDR1 is SQVTM and CDR2 is ANQGSEA. The V end was cut by 2 bases, the J end by 1 base, with 9 bases between. The CDR3 coding sequence is TGCAGCGTTGAACCTTCTGAATCCTACGAGCAGTACTTC. It yields the protein CSVEPSESYEQYF.

This clonotype was seen only a few times. The chain carries TRBV10-3 and TRBJ2-7; TRBD2 aligns across 11 bases. The CDR3 has 17 amino acids. V shed 4 bases, J shed 0 bases, and the junction held 8 bases outside the gene matches. Germline CDR1 ENHRY, CDR2 SYGVKD. CDR3 loop: CAISASSGGWSSYEQYF. The CDR3 nucleotides are TGTGCCATCAGTGCGTCTAGCGGGGGGTGGAGCTCCTACGAGCAGTACTTC.

Here the CDR3 DNA reads TGTGCCAGCAGTTACTCGAGAGGCCGGGGGAGCAACACAGATACGCAGTATTTT. Translation: CASSYSRGRGSNTDTQYF. The gene calls are TRBV6-5 and TRBJ2-3, with D perhaps matching TRBD2 (6 bases). V was cut by 0 bases and J by 2 bases, with 18 bases left in between. Germline V gene lookup returns CDR1 MNHEY and CDR2 SVGAGI. The CDR3 covers 18 residues.

The DNA for the CDR3 is TGTGCCAGCAGCTTACTTCGGGGGGGGGGCCTGGATACGCAGTATTTT. Its protein is CASSLLRGGGLDTQYF. V and J are TRBV7-2 and TRBJ2-3; 8 bases are shared with TRBD2. The germline gives CDR1 SGHTA, CDR2 FQGNSA. CDR3 size: 16 residues. V lost 2 bases, J lost 6 bases, and 10 bases stayed unmatched.

This clonotype was counted only a few times. The chain links TRBV12-3 or TRBV12-4 to TRBJ1-5; D is ambiguous. Between the trimmed V and J ends, which lost 5 bases and 0 bases, there was a span of 14 bases. The CDR3 runs to 16 residues. DNA of the CDR3: TGTGCCAGCAGTCTCTCCGCAATTTATAGCAATCAGCCCCAGCATTTT. Protein: CASSLSAIYSNQPQHF.

The gene calls are TRBV7-6 and TRBJ2-7; 8 nucleotides match TRBD1. The CDR3 spans 14 residues. Germline loops: CDR1 SGHVS, CDR2 FNYEAQ. J was trimmed by 1 base and V by 5 bases; bases with no gene match: 4. The CDR3, as DNA: TGTGCCAGCAGCACAAACAGGGGGTCCTACGAGCAGTACTTC. Protein product: CASSTNRGSYEQYF.

V and J are TRBV4-1 and TRBJ1-2; 10 bases are a match to TRBD1. CDR1 and CDR2 from the germline V gene are MGHRA and YSYEKL. CDR3 length: 18 residues. The V segment lost 2 bases and the J segment 2 bases; nucleotides outside the gene matches: 11. The CDR3 region is CASSQLRTGTGVNYGYTF. DNA for the CDR3: TGCGCCAGCAGCCAACTGAGAACCGGGACAGGGGTGAACTATGGCTACACCTTC.

V usage is TRBV10-3 and J usage is TRBJ2-1; a possible D gene is TRBD1 (5 bases). In germline, CDR1 is ENHRY, CDR2 SYGVKD. The CDR3 is made up of 12 amino acids. V lost 6 bases and J lost 4, with 7 bases in between. This CDR3 reads CAIRGPYNEQFF. In DNA form, the CDR3 reads TGTGCCATCAGGGGGCCGTACAATGAGCAGTTCTTC.

This sequence joins TRBV6-5 and TRBJ2-7; D call uncertain. The J call may be in error: the DNA end matches TRBJ2-5 better. CDR1 is MNHEY, CDR2 SVGAGI, per germline. The CDR3 is 13 residues long. This CDR3 is CASTAPASETQYF. CDR3 sequence (DNA): TGTGCCAGCACCGCGCCGGCGTCAGAGACCCAGTACTTC.

The rearrangement links TRBV10-3 to TRBJ2-7; D possibly corresponds to TRBD1 (6 bases). The CDR3 length is 13 residues. V was pared by 6 bases and J by 5 bases, with 14 bases between. CDR1 is ENHRY and CDR2 is SYGVKD in the germline V gene. The CDR3 reads CAISGQLGDEQYF. The CDR3, as DNA: TGTGCCATCAGCGGACAGTTAGGCGACGAGCAGTACTTC.

This clonotype was observed a single time. The chain employs TRBV29-1 and TRBJ2-7; the match to TRBD1 covers 9 bases. Germline V gene lookup returns CDR1 SQVTM and CDR2 ANQGSEA. The V segment lost 4 bases and the J segment 1 base; nucleotides outside the gene matches: 5. The CDR3 loop spans 14 amino acids. As DNA, the CDR3 is TGCAGCGTTGGGGGACAGGGATTATCCTACGAGCAGTACTTC. This encodes CSVGGQGLSYEQYF.

As DNA, the CDR3 is TGTGCCAGCAGTTTGACGACCCTGAACACTGAAGCTTTCTTT. Its protein is CASSLTTLNTEAFF. The chain employs TRBV12-3 or TRBV12-4 and TRBJ1-1; no clear D. The V end was cut by 3 bases, the J end by 0 bases, with 8 bases between. The CDR3 covers 14 residues.

This clonotype was seen a handful of times. The chain combines TRBV29-1 with TRBJ2-2, with no clear D. CDR3 length equals 12 residues. V lost 6 bases to trimming and J lost 5 bases, with 10 bases between them. Germline V gene lookup returns CDR1 SQVTM and CDR2 ANQGSEA. The CDR3 loop is CSVNHRTGELFF. The DNA for the CDR3 is TGCAGCGTCAACCATCGGACCGGGGAGCTGTTTTTT.